The 28 T cell receptor beta chains in this list originate from one sample, sequenced in a study of blood T cell repertoires in COVID-19. The protocol was immunoSEQ multiplex PCR, while the TCRdb copy is restricted to in-frame clones and leaves out a portion. Of approximately 100,000 clones listed, 81% are singletons. The sample consisted of peripheral blood. The receptors shown here come from a man in his 60s with acute or convalescent COVID-19.

CDR3: CASSARLAGIDEQFF. In DNA form, the CDR3 reads TGTGCCAGCAGTGCTCGACTAGCGGGAATCGATGAGCAGTTCTTC. The rearrangement joins TRBV2 to TRBJ2-1, with 11 positions matching TRBD2. The trim removed 4 bases at V and 8 bases at J, leaving 7 bases unmatched. Germline-derived CDR1 and CDR2 are SNHLY and FYNNEI. The CDR3 is 15 residues long.

This clone has a single count. The chain combines TRBV5-6 with TRBJ1-6; TRBD1 is a possible D gene (5 bases). The CDR3 runs 12 residues. Trimming shortened V by 2 bases and J by 13 bases, and 10 bases separated the two germline ends. In germline, CDR1 is SGHDT, CDR2 YYEEEE. The CDR3 DNA follows: TGTGCCAGCAGCTTAGCGGGGCATCCCCTCCACTTT. As protein: CASSLAGHPLHF.

The CDR3 nucleotides read TGTGCCAGCAGTTACTTCAACAAAGTGAACACTGAAGCTTTCTTT. It is translated as CASSYFNKVNTEAFF. The gene calls are TRBV6-5 and TRBJ1-1, with no clear D. Trimming stripped 1 base from V and 0 bases from J, with 9 bases between. Germline lookup yields CDR1 MNHEY and CDR2 SVGAGI. The CDR3 is 15 amino acids.

This clone was counted a few times. This chain joins TRBV19 and TRBJ2-7; the D is unclear. The CDR3 totals 13 residues. Germline loops: CDR1 LNHDA, CDR2 SQIVND (reference sequence). V lost 4 bases, J lost 7 bases, and 14 bases lay in between. As DNA, the CDR3 is TGTGCCAGTAGTAGCACAGCCCGCTCAGAGCAGTACTTC. Amino acid sequence: CASSSTARSEQYF.

For the CDR3, the DNA is TGTGCCAGCAGATTAGGACAGGGCCCTCAAGAGACCCAGTACTTC. This encodes CASRLGQGPQETQYF. V gene TRBV6-5 combines with J gene TRBJ2-5; TRBD1 aligns across 8 bases. This CDR3 is built from 15 residues. Unmatched junction bases numbered 8, after V lost 6 bases and J lost 2 bases. Germline V gene lookup returns CDR1 MNHEY and CDR2 SVGAGI.

This chain joins TRBV29-1 and TRBJ2-3, with 9 bases lining up with TRBD2. CDR1 and CDR2 from the germline V gene are SQVTM and ANQGSEA. The CDR3 is 14 amino acids. V gave up 6 bases and J gave up 2 bases; unmatched junction bases: 6. The CDR3: CSVVTSGFTDTQYF. DNA of the CDR3: TGCAGCGTGGTTACTAGCGGGTTCACAGATACGCAGTATTTT.

The chain employs TRBV10-1 and TRBJ1-1; 8 positions agree with TRBD1. V shed 0 bases, J shed 10 bases, and the junction held 7 bases outside the gene matches. CDR3 size: 14 residues. Germline CDR1 is WNHNN and CDR2 is SYGVQD (reference sequence). The CDR3 loop reads CASSESGTGNRAFF. The CDR3 DNA reads as TGCGCCAGCAGTGAGTCCGGGACAGGCAACAGAGCTTTCTTT.

The genes are TRBV5-1 and TRBJ2-5, with a tentative D call TRBD2 (6 bases). Trimming took 3 bases from V and 5 from J, leaving 14 bases between them. This CDR3 is built from 14 residues. Germline CDR1 is SGHRS and CDR2 is YFSETQ. This CDR3 is CASSSPTRRETQYF. In DNA form, the CDR3 reads TGCGCCAGCAGCTCACCGACTAGGAGGGAGACCCAGTACTTC.

The V gene is TRBV28, the J gene TRBJ2-1; a possible D gene is TRBD1 (5 bases). The CDR3 covers 16 residues. In germline, CDR1 is MDHEN, CDR2 SYDVKM. The V end was cut by 4 bases, the J end by 1 base, with 14 bases between. The CDR3 here is CASSSKTADSYNEQFF. CDR3 sequence (DNA): TGTGCCAGCAGTTCGAAGACAGCAGATTCCTACAATGAGCAGTTCTTC.

This sequence joins TRBV15 and TRBJ2-1; perhaps TRBD1 as D (5 bases). V was clipped by 1 base and J by 5 bases, with 9 bases between them. The CDR3 is 14 amino acids. The germline V gene encodes CDR1 LNHNV and CDR2 YYDKDF (reference sequence). The CDR3 reads CATSRADTNNEQFF. CDR3 DNA: TGTGCCACCAGCAGAGCGGACACCAACAATGAGCAGTTCTTC. Together with reference TRBV15 and TRBJ2-1, the CDR3 gives the full variable domain: DAMVIQNPRYQVTQFGKPVTLSCSQTLNHNVMYWYQQKSSQAPKLLFHYYDKDFNNEADTPDNFQSRRPNTSFCFLDIRSPGLGDTAMYLCATSRADTNNEQFFGPGTRLTVL.

The rearrangement links TRBV6-4 to TRBJ2-2; 9 bases line up with TRBD2. Germline values: CDR1 MRHNA, CDR2 SNTAGT. V shed 4 bases and J 4 bases; nucleotides not matched to a gene: 4. The CDR3 runs 15 residues. CDR3 region: CASSALAGATGELFF. CDR3 sequence (DNA): TGTGCCAGCAGTGCGTTAGCGGGAGCCACCGGGGAGCTGTTTTTT.

This chain links TRBV7-8 with TRBJ2-3; TRBD1 aligns across 7 bases. CDR1 is SGHVS and CDR2 is FQNEAQ in the germline V gene. The CDR3 has 14 residues. V trimming: 3 bases; J trimming: 5 bases; junction bases outside the gene matches: 5. The CDR3 region is CASSLTGLIDTQYF. The CDR3 DNA follows: TGTGCCAGCAGCTTGACAGGGCTTATAGATACGCAGTATTTT.

A single count supports this clone. The rearrangement links TRBV19 to TRBJ1-4, with D possibly being TRBD1 (6 bases). CDR1 is LNHDA and CDR2 is SQIVND in the germline V gene (reference sequence). The CDR3 runs 14 residues. V lost 10 bases and J lost 5, with 17 bases in between. The CDR3 bases are TGTGCCACTATAGGGGGGGTTGGGAATGAAAAACTGTTTTTT. Amino acids: CATIGGVGNEKLFF.

The CDR3 protein is CASTETGTRETQYF. The CDR3 region has the DNA TGTGCCAGCACCGAGACAGGCACTCGAGAGACCCAGTACTTC. The genes are TRBV6-5 and TRBJ2-5, with D possibly being TRBD1 (6 bases). This CDR3 region has 14 residues. Trimming shortened V by 7 bases and J by 4 bases, and 16 bases separated the two germline ends. CDR1 MNHEY and CDR2 SVGAGI come from the germline V gene.

This chain links TRBV7-3 with TRBJ2-1, with 7 nucleotides matching TRBD2. CDR3 length: 15 amino acids. Germline CDR1 SGHTA, CDR2 FQGTGA. Germline trimming cut 1 base from V and 10 bases from J; bases unmatched to any gene: 10. Written as DNA, the CDR3 is TGTGCCAGCAGCTTAAACCCCTCTAGCGGAGGAGAGCAGTTCTTC. This encodes CASSLNPSSGGEQFF. Supplemented by reference TRBV7-3 and TRBJ2-1, the full variable domain reads GAGVSQTPSNKVTEKGKYVELRCDPISGHTALYWYRQSLGQGPEFLIYFQGTGAADDSGLPNDRFFAVRPEGSVSTLKIQRTERGDSAVYLCASSLNPSSGGEQFFGPGTRLTVL.

J is TRBJ2-5 and V is TRBV2, with a possible D match to TRBD1 (6 bases). Germline loops: CDR1 SNHLY, CDR2 FYNNEI. Trimming stripped 6 bases from V and 2 bases from J, with 13 bases between. The CDR3 contains 14 residues. In DNA form, the CDR3 reads TGTGCCAGCAGCGATCAGGGGAAGCAAGAGACCCAGTACTTC. Translation: CASSDQGKQETQYF.

This chain connects TRBV28 to TRBJ2-7; 8 bases map to TRBD2. Trimming removed 5 bases from V and 3 bases from J; junction bases left unmatched: 9. Germline lookup yields CDR1 MDHEN and CDR2 SYDVKM. This CDR3 has 15 amino acids. This chain's CDR3 is CASSRRSLADYEQYF. CDR3 nucleotide sequence: TGTGCCAGCAGTCGAAGATCACTAGCGGACTACGAGCAGTACTTC.

The chain employs TRBV10-3 and TRBJ1-4, with 7 nucleotides matching TRBD1. Germline loops: CDR1 ENHRY, CDR2 SYGVKD. The ends lost 4 bases at V and 4 bases at J; junction bases unmatched: 6. The CDR3 contains 15 residues. The CDR3: CAISVTGTDNEKLFF. In DNA form, the CDR3 reads TGTGCCATCAGTGTTACCGGGACAGATAATGAAAAACTGTTTTTT.

This clone was picked up one time. The chain joins TRBV28 to TRBJ1-5, with 8 bases matching TRBD1. The length of the CDR3 is 13 residues. Germline-derived CDR1 and CDR2 are MDHEN and SYDVKM. The V gene end was trimmed by 4 bases and the J gene end by 11 bases; junction bases not matched to a gene: 7. DNA of the CDR3: TGTGCCAGCAGTTCCGGACAGGGCCGGGCCCAGCATTTT. This translates into CASSSGQGRAQHF.

The chain combines TRBV19 with TRBJ2-1, with D unclear. V lost 0 bases, J lost 6 bases, and 9 bases lay in between. Germline-derived CDR1 and CDR2 are LNHDA and SQIVND (reference sequence). The CDR3 is made up of 14 amino acids. The CDR3 DNA follows: TGTGCCAGTAGTATAGATCCCCAGCGCAATGAGCAGTTCTTC. It yields the protein CASSIDPQRNEQFF.

V usage is TRBV2 and J usage is TRBJ2-7; 8 bases are shared with TRBD1. CDR1 and CDR2 (germline): SNHLY, FYNNEI. The CDR3 is made up of 14 amino acids. With 7 bases clipped from V and 3 bases from J, the junction kept 8 bases outside the gene matches. The chain's CDR3 is CASNIQGADYEQYF. The CDR3 DNA follows: TGTGCCAGCAATATTCAGGGGGCGGACTACGAGCAGTACTTC.

The chain uses TRBV28 and TRBJ2-5, with D perhaps matching TRBD1 (5 bases). This CDR3 region has 14 residues. V lost 8 bases and J lost 4, with 17 bases in between. Germline assignment: CDR1 MDHEN and CDR2 SYDVKM. The CDR3 loop is CASRPQGSGETQYF. The DNA for the CDR3 is TGTGCCAGCCGCCCCCAGGGATCAGGAGAGACCCAGTACTTC.

Details on this clone: It may be a read error: a sequence one base away is much more abundant. The genes are TRBV7-9 and TRBJ1-2; 9 nucleotides agree with TRBD1. V was pared by 5 bases and J by 4 bases, with 2 bases of the junction left unmatched. CDR3 length equals 13 residues. Germline CDR1 SEHNR, CDR2 FQNEAQ (reference sequence). CDR3 in DNA: TGTGCCAGCAGCCTACAGGGGGCCTATGGCTACACCTTC. Amino acid sequence: CASSLQGAYGYTF.

In this sample, this clone turned up a few times. This chain joins TRBV28 and TRBJ1-3, with D unresolved. The germline V gene encodes CDR1 MDHEN and CDR2 SYDVKM. The CDR3 contains 17 residues. V was clipped by 5 bases and J by 0 bases, with 17 bases between them. CDR3 DNA: TGTGCCAGCAGTCCTCCTTCAGAGGGATCCTCTGGAAACACCATATATTTT. Residues: CASSPPSEGSSGNTIYF.

The V gene is TRBV12-5, the J gene TRBJ2-3; 10 bases are a match to TRBD1. Unmatched junction bases numbered 11, after V lost 1 base and J lost 1 base. The CDR3 runs 19 residues. Germline lookup yields CDR1 LGHNT and CDR2 FRNRAP. The CDR3 loop is CASGLAAGTGVRGTDTQYF. CDR3 nucleotides: TGTGCTAGTGGTTTGGCCGCCGGGACAGGGGTCCGAGGCACAGATACGCAGTATTTT. Using reference TRBV12-5 and TRBJ2-3 for the parts outside the CDR3, the full variable domain is DARVTQTPRHKVTEMGQEVTMRCQPILGHNTVFWYRQTMMQGLELLAYFRNRAPLDDSGMPKDRFSAEMPDATLATLKIQPSEPRDSAVYFCASGLAAGTGVRGTDTQYFGPGTRLTVL.

This clone came up once. The rearrangement joins TRBV10-2 to TRBJ2-5; D perhaps matches TRBD2 (5 bases). The CDR3 consists of 12 residues. Between the trimmed V and J ends, which lost 8 bases and 2 bases, there was a span of 9 bases. Germline CDR1 WSHSY, CDR2 SAAADI. The CDR3 bases are TGCGCCAGCCTCCAGCGGCAAGAGACCCAGTACTTC. Its protein product is CASLQRQETQYF.

This rearrangement joins TRBV11-3 to TRBJ2-4; tentatively, D is TRBD1 (6 bases). Trimming removed 0 bases at V and 0 bases at J, with 15 bases between. The germline V gene encodes CDR1 SGHNT and CDR2 YENEEA. The CDR3 has 18 residues. DNA of the CDR3: TGTGCCAGCAGCTTAGACGTGGGGACACAACTAGCCAAAAACATTCAGTACTTC. Translating gives CASSLDVGTQLAKNIQYF.

The chain uses TRBV28 and TRBJ2-2; tentative D call: TRBD2 (6 bases). The germline V gene encodes CDR1 MDHEN and CDR2 SYDVKM. Trimming shortened V by 5 bases and J by 3 bases, and 13 bases separated the two germline ends. This CDR3 has 15 residues. For the CDR3, the DNA is TGTGCCAGCAGTAGACGGGACTTGGACACCGGGGAGCTGTTTTTT. Encoded protein: CASSRRDLDTGELFF.